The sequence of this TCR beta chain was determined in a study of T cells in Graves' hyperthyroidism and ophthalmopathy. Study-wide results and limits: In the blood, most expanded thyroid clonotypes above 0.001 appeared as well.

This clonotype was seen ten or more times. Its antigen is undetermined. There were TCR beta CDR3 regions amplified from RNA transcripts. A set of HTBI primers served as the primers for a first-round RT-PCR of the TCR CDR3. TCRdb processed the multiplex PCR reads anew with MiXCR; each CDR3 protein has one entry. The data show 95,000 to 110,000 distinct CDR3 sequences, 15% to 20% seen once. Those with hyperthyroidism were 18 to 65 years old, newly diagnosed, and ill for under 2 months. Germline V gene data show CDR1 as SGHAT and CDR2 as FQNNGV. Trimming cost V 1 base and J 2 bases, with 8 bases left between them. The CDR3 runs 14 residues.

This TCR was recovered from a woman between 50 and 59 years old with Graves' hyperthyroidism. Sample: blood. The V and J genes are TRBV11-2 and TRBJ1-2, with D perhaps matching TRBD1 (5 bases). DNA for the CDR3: TGTGCCAGCAGCTTAGGTACAGGAAACTATGGCTACACCTTC. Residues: CASSLGTGNYGYTF.